A selection of T cell receptor beta chains follows, all from one sample in a study of blood T cell repertoires in COVID-19. Produced via immunoSEQ multiplex PCR; TCRdb's table is partial and in-frame only. Altogether some 120,000 clones are present, 90% being singletons, with the ten largest covering 3.5% to 5.5%. Sequencing used peripheral blood. The receptor source for this set is a man aged 60 to 75 with COVID-19, enrolled during active disease. CDR3s include the opening cysteine and the closing phenylalanine or tryptophan. The D gene is left open where the match is weak. Clone sizes are given selectively: once, few, many, or a class where the clone is expanded.

TRBJ1-4 | NA | TRBV5-8 | once | CASSSGVGREKLFF | TGTGCCAGCAGCTCAGGGGTCGGACGGGAAAAACTGTTTTTT
TRBJ1-4 | NA | TRBV11-2 | NA | CASSFSSTNEKLFF | TGTGCCAGCAGCTTCTCCTCAACTAATGAAAAACTGTTTTTT
TRBJ1-5 | TRBD1 | TRBV28 | NA | CASSPPRRFDRGRDQPQHF | TGTGCCAGCAGTCCACCCCGACGATTCGACAGGGGGAGGGATCAGCCCCAGCATTTT
TRBJ1-1 | NA | TRBV21-1 | NA | CASSKALKRGRVNEAFF | TGTGCCAGCAGCAAAGCGTTGAAGAGGGGGCGAGTCAATGAAGCTTTCTTT
TRBJ1-1 | NA | TRBV12-3/TRBV12-4 | NA | CASSPLGGTEAFF | TGTGCCAGCAGCCCGCTAGGAGGGACTGAAGCTTTCTTT
TRBJ1-3 | TRBD1 | TRBV4-2 | few | CASSQDYRGSGNTIYF | TGTGCCAGCAGCCAAGATTACAGGGGCTCTGGAAACACCATATATTTT
TRBJ1-2 | NA | TRBV3-1/TRBV3-2 | NA | CASSQGPLYGYTF | TGTGCCAGCAGCCAAGGTCCTCTCTATGGCTACACCTTC
TRBJ2-7 | NA | TRBV20-1 | NA | CSAPGEHEQYF | TGCAGTGCTCCGGGAGAACACGAGCAGTACTTC
TRBJ1-5 | TRBD1 | TRBV11-2 | NA | CASSLGQGGGQPQHF | TGTGCCAGCAGCTTGGGACAGGGGGGCGGTCAGCCCCAGCATTTT
TRBJ1-4 | NA | TRBV29-1 | NA | CSVAGAGNEKLFF | TGCAGCGTTGCAGGGGCAGGGAATGAAAAACTGTTTTTT
TRBJ2-1 | TRBD1 | TRBV24-1 | once | CATSDWTGGGNEQFF | TGTGCCACCAGTGATTGGACAGGGGGCGGGAATGAGCAGTTCTTC
TRBJ1-1 | NA | TRBV28 | NA | CASSTPEGRTEAFF | TGTGCCAGCAGTACCCCCGAGGGTCGCACTGAAGCTTTCTTT
TRBJ2-7 | NA | TRBV19 | once | CASSRPWEPAVEQYF | TGTGCCAGTAGTCGACCCTGGGAGCCAGCGGTCGAGCAGTACTTC
TRBJ2-7 | NA | TRBV6-5 | NA | CASNERPYEQYF | TGTGCCAGCAACGAGCGGCCCTACGAGCAGTACTTC
TRBJ2-1 | TRBD2 | TRBV14 | few | CASSPLLASGMIEQFF | TGTGCCAGCAGCCCTCTTTTAGCTAGCGGGATGATTGAGCAGTTCTTC
TRBJ2-1 | TRBD1 | TRBV24-1 | NA | CATSGDRGREAQFF | TGTGCCACCAGTGGGGACAGGGGGCGGGAAGCGCAGTTCTTC
TRBJ2-7 | NA | TRBV12-3/TRBV12-4 | NA | CASSTEVTYEQYF | TGTGCCAGCAGTACCGAGGTTACCTACGAGCAGTACTTC
TRBJ2-3 | TRBD1 | TRBV25-1 | once | CASRPRQGDTDTQYF | TGTGCCAGCAGGCCCCGACAGGGAGACACAGATACGCAGTATTTT
TRBJ1-1 | NA | TRBV19 | NA | CASSIARLGNTEAFF | TGTGCCAGTAGTATCGCCCGACTGGGTAACACTGAAGCTTTCTTT
TRBJ2-5 | TRBD1 | TRBV4-1 | NA | CASSLPGQGDGTQYF | TGCGCCAGCAGCCTCCCTGGACAGGGGGATGGGACCCAGTACTTC
TRBJ1-4 | TRBD1 | TRBV2 | NA | CASSGQGESEKLFF | TGTGCCAGCAGCGGACAGGGAGAAAGTGAAAAACTGTTTTTT
TRBJ1-2 | TRBD1 | TRBV28 | NA | CASSLLIGQGVFGYTF | TGTGCCAGCAGTTTACTGATAGGACAGGGGGTTTTTGGCTACACCTTC
TRBJ2-7 | TRBD2 | TRBV11-3 | NA | CASSLDDSGRASSYEQYF | TGTGCCAGCAGCTTAGATGATAGCGGGAGGGCCAGCTCCTACGAGCAGTACTTC
TRBJ2-5 | NA | TRBV19 | NA | CATTPGTELETQYF | TGTGCCACCACACCGGGGACTGAACTGGAGACCCAGTACTTC
TRBJ1-3 | NA | TRBV12-3/TRBV12-4 | NA | CASSLSGNTIYF | TGTGCCAGCAGTCTATCTGGAAACACCATATATTTT
TRBJ2-2 | NA | TRBV29-1 | NA | CSVPDTGELFF | TGCAGCGTCCCAGACACCGGGGAGCTGTTTTTT
TRBJ2-1 | NA | TRBV2 | NA | CASSERQGWNEQFF | TGTGCCAGCAGTGAACGGCAGGGTTGGAATGAGCAGTTCTTC
TRBJ1-2 | NA | TRBV19 | NA | CASSSYLGTFRHYGYTF | TGTGCCAGTAGTTCCTACCTAGGGACATTCCGGCACTATGGCTACACCTTC
TRBJ2-3 | TRBD2 | TRBV28 | NA | CAAGRGSTDTQYF | TGTGCCGCGGGGCGGGGGAGCACAGATACGCAGTATTTT
TRBJ2-7 | NA | TRBV3-1/TRBV3-2 | NA | CASSHPGGEQYF | TGTGCCAGCAGCCATCCAGGTGGGGAGCAGTACTTC
TRBJ2-2 | NA | TRBV12-3/TRBV12-4 | NA | CAKTDITGELFF | TGTGCCAAGACAGATATCACCGGGGAGCTGTTTTTT
TRBJ1-1 | NA | TRBV4-3 | NA | CASSLSLGGRNTEAFF | TGCGCCAGCAGCCTCTCCCTCGGGGGGAGGAACACTGAAGCTTTCTTT
TRBJ1-4 | NA | TRBV10-3 | NA | CAISESWAGDNEKLFF | TGTGCCATCAGTGAGTCGTGGGCAGGGGATAATGAAAAACTGTTTTTT
TRBJ2-7 | TRBD1 | TRBV10-3 | NA | CAISEATGYYEQYF | TGTGCCATCAGTGAGGCGACAGGGTATTACGAGCAGTACTTC
TRBJ2-2 | TRBD1 | TRBV7-3 | NA | CASSPVGDRGDTGELFF | TGTGCCAGCAGCCCCGTAGGCGACAGGGGGGACACCGGGGAGCTGTTTTTT
TRBJ1-2 | NA | TRBV7-8 | NA | CASSPGKDYGYTF | TGTGCCAGCAGCCCAGGGAAAGACTATGGCTACACCTTC
TRBJ2-7 | NA | TRBV19 | NA | CASSTPLLEQYF | TGTGCCAGTAGTACCCCCCTCCTCGAGCAGTACTTC
TRBJ1-1 | NA | TRBV5-1 | NA | CASSLVPLNTEAFF | TGCGCCAGCAGCTTGGTCCCTTTGAACACTGAAGCTTTCTTT
TRBJ1-4 | NA | TRBV7-8 | NA | CASSLGGQIEKLFF | TGTGCCAGCAGCTTAGGCGGGCAGATTGAAAAACTGTTTTTT